This T cell receptor (beta chain) was retrieved from a study of shared clonotypes between healthy human individuals. The CDR3 is 14 amino acids. The V gene lost 8 bases and the J gene lost 3 bases, with 14 bases spanning the gap. The germline V gene encodes CDR1 SEHNR and CDR2 FQNEAQ (reference sequence). CD8 cells regarded as naive lacked CD45RO, were positively chosen for CCR7, and omitted terminally differentiated effector memory CD45RA+ cells. Using immunoSEQ multiplex PCR, the repertoire was profiled, and TCRdb retains in-frame clones only, with some absent. The repertoire holds roughly 570,000 clones, with roughly 98% as singletons.

This sequence joins TRBV7-9 and TRBJ2-1, with unresolved D. Sequencing was done on a sample of naive CD8+ T cells sorted from blood. This TCR was recovered from a man aged 30-40 years in good health. The CDR3 coding sequence is TGTGCCAGCCTTCCCCCGGTCCTCTACAATGAGCAGTTCTTC. This codes for CASLPPVLYNEQFF.